A selection of T cell receptor beta chains follows, all from one sample in a study of blood T cell repertoires in COVID-19. The repertoire was sequenced with immunoSEQ multiplex PCR; TCRdb's copy has only in-frame clones and lacks some. Of fewer than 350,000 clones in the sample, around 85% were seen once. Sequenced material: PBMCs or T cells enriched from blood (not recorded which). The receptors come from a young woman who had been exposed to COVID-19. CDR3s include the opening cysteine and the closing phenylalanine or tryptophan.

CDR3	V	J
CASSLQGQPRPPLHF	TRBV5-5	TRBJ1-6
CASSPQVAGGTDTQYF	TRBV4-1	TRBJ2-3
CAWRLTGGITEAFF	TRBV30	TRBJ1-1
CASSLSRGFGYTF	TRBV5-1	TRBJ1-2
CAWAPNSRNQPQHF	TRBV30	TRBJ1-5
CASKSGTDESSPLHF	TRBV28	TRBJ1-6
CASSQAKGADTEAFF	TRBV4-3	TRBJ1-1
CASSFSGQREFNQPQHF	TRBV28	TRBJ1-5
CASSPSGMATYEQYF	TRBV3-1/TRBV3-2	TRBJ2-7
CASSPTANTGELFF	TRBV11-1	TRBJ2-2
CSVTGVISTDTQYF	TRBV29-1	TRBJ2-3
CASSPGSDQPQHF	TRBV18	TRBJ1-5
CASSVLLAGYEQFF	TRBV9	TRBJ2-1
CASSPQGSSGANVLTF	TRBV7-3	TRBJ2-6
CAWSRADRDQETQYF	TRBV30	TRBJ2-5
CASRTDIYEQYF	TRBV25-1	TRBJ2-7
CASSLSPLSYNEQFF	TRBV7-6	TRBJ2-1
CASILRLTGFWGTEAFF	TRBV28	TRBJ1-1
CASSPSRAQETQYF	TRBV7-9	TRBJ2-5
CASSVGQTSGGFRAQYF	TRBV9	TRBJ2-5
CASSVVSVAGPNTDTQYF	TRBV9	TRBJ2-3
CASSIIQGARTEAFF	TRBV28	TRBJ1-1
CASSLTSGVSTDTQYF	TRBV7-3	TRBJ2-3
CASSVSGQQETQYF	TRBV9	TRBJ2-5
CSLNHLAVQFF	TRBV20-1	TRBJ2-1
CASGIPGSNTEAFF	TRBV3-1/TRBV3-2	TRBJ1-1
CASIPIESTEAFF	TRBV18	TRBJ1-1
CASSQDWSVETQYF	TRBV3-1/TRBV3-2	TRBJ2-5
CASSYSAGGSGEQYF	TRBV6-5	TRBJ2-7
CASSYPGQGKDEQFF	TRBV6-5	TRBJ2-1
CASGLTGNRGTEAFF	TRBV28	TRBJ1-1
CASRMNQGASNTEAFF	TRBV19	TRBJ1-1
CASSAHGGGTEAFF	TRBV9	TRBJ1-1
CASSLDQFGENYGYTF	TRBV11-2	TRBJ1-2
CASSDSLPRQGTETINSPLHF	TRBV6-4	TRBJ1-6
CASSVYGGYEQFF	TRBV9	TRBJ2-1
CASSLSFIARTSGSIRSYEQYF	TRBV27	TRBJ2-7
CASSLRQGGETQYF	TRBV5-4	TRBJ2-5
CASSLKISTGSTDTQYF	TRBV7-8	TRBJ2-3
CASLSTNSPLHF	TRBV2	TRBJ1-6
CASSPTSESAGELFF	TRBV6-6	TRBJ2-2
CASRPTANYGYTF	TRBV28	TRBJ1-2